This T cell receptor (beta chain) was sequenced for a study of T cells after yellow fever vaccination. As for the study in general: Any fraction with a low cell number was prepared using SMART-Seq v4 Ultra Low Input.

TCRdb re-analysed the 5' RACE reads in MiXCR, keeping a single row per CDR3 protein. Here the sample spans about 63,000 distinct CDR3 sequences, approximately 7% being singletons. In germline, CDR1 is DFQATT, CDR2 SNEGSKA (reference sequence). The CDR3 is made up of 14 amino acids. V was cut by 2 bases and J by 5 bases, with 16 bases left in between. Study-wide results and limits: In FACS-sorted repertoires, abundant clonotypes from the bulk population could appear as contaminants. Booster sampling recovered most clones from primary vaccination (less than 97% CD4, roughly 90% CD8).

This clonotype was counted many times. Its specificity is unknown. The chain couples TRBV20-1 to TRBJ2-7; D is possibly TRBD1 or TRBD2 (5 bases each). The source is a man aged 25 to 40 who received the YFV17D yellow fever vaccine. The specimen was CD8+ T cells sorted from PBMCs, collected 15 days after the yellow fever booster vaccination. The CDR3 coding sequence is TGCAGTGCTAGATTGTCCCGGGACGGTAACGAGCAGTACTTC. Its translation: CSARLSRDGNEQYF.